One and the same sample provided the 3 T cell receptor beta chains below, sequenced in a study of human CD8 memory T cell subsets. It was UMI-labeled 5' RACE by which the TCR beta libraries were made. TCRdb processed the 5' RACE reads again and assigns one entry to each CDR3 protein, with no DNA. The sample shows 5,600 or so distinct CDR3 sequences, and about 34% sits with its ten largest clones. Sequencing used CD8+ effector memory T cells (TEM) sorted from PBMCs. Subset given: effector memory CD8 T cells, CCR7- CD45RO+ CD95+. The receptors here all came from a human donor in good health.

The chain links TRBV7-8 to TRBJ2-5; the TCRdb call, TRBD1, lacks DNA for checking. Germline V lookup: CDR1 SGHVS, CDR2 FQNEAQ. This CDR3 is built from 14 residues. This chain's CDR3 is CASSSLQGWETQYF.

This rearrangement joins TRBV9 to TRBJ2-1; without DNA, the TCRdb call of TRBD2 cannot be checked. Germline assignment: CDR1 SGDLS and CDR2 YYNGEE. The CDR3 spans 13 residues. CDR3 loop: CASTASGNNEQFF. Using reference TRBV9 and TRBJ2-1 for the parts outside the CDR3, the full variable domain is DSGVTQTPKHLITATGQRVTLRCSPRSGDLSVYWYQQSLDQGLQFLIQYYNGEERAKGNILERFSAQQFPDLHSELNLSSLELGDSALYFCASTASGNNEQFFGPGTRLTVL.

The gene calls are TRBV2 and TRBJ2-7; TCRdb designates TRBD2, a call that cannot be tested without DNA. Germline CDR1 is SNHLY and CDR2 is FYNNEI. This CDR3 contains 15 residues. The CDR3 is CASKHPGLSPYEQYF. The full variable domain, in which reference TRBV2 and TRBJ2-7 provide the parts outside the CDR3, is EPEVTQTPSHQVTQMGQEVILRCVPISNHLYFYWYRQILGQKVEFLVSFYNNEISEKSEIFDDQFSVERPDGSNFTLKIRSTKLEDSAMYFCASKHPGLSPYEQYFGPGTRLTVT.